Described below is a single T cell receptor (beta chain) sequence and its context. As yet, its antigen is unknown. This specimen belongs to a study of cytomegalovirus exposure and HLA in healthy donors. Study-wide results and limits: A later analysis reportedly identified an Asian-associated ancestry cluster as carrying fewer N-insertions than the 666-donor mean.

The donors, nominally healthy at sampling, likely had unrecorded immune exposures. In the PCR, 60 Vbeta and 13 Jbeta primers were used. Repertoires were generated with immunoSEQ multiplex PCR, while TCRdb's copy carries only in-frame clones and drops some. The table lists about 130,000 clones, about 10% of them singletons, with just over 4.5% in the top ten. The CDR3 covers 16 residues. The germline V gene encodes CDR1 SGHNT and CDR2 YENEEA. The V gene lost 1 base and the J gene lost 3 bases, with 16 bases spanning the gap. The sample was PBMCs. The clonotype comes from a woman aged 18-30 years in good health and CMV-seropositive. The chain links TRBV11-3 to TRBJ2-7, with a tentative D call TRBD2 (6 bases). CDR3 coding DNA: TGTGCCAGCAGCTTAGGCGGGGCGCAAGCACTCTACGAGCAGTACTTC. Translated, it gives CASSLGGAQALYEQYF.